The 2 T cell receptor beta chains given below trace back to one sample, sequenced in a study of blood T cell repertoires in COVID-19 (dated by TCRdb to the early 2020s). Library construction relied on the immunoSEQ multiplex PCR assay. The immuneACCESS repertoire file appears here via TCRdb, limited to in-frame rearrangements. These files lack a portion of the clones; in checked studies, under half of the deficit traces to unresolved V genes, and the cause of the others is not known. The table for this sample lists more than 350,000 clones; around 87% of them were counted only once. More than 9% of the sample goes to the ten largest clones. Sequenced input: peripheral blood. These receptor sequences come from a woman in her 30s with COVID-19, enrolled during active disease.

The rearrangement uses TRBV15 and TRBJ1-6; maybe TRBD1 (5 bases). The CDR3 extends over 15 amino acids. V dropped 0 bases and J dropped 8 bases, with 11 bases sitting between them. Germline lookup yields CDR1 LNHNV and CDR2 YYDKDF (reference sequence). CDR3 loop: CATSRDPREDSPLHF. CDR3 nucleotide sequence: TGTGCCACCAGCAGAGATCCCAGGGAAGATTCACCCCTCCACTTT.

This chain uses TRBV28 with TRBJ2-1; 7 nucleotides align to TRBD2. This CDR3 spans 13 amino acids. The V gene end was trimmed by 6 bases and the J gene end by 7 bases; junction bases not matched to a gene: 6. The germline gives CDR1 MDHEN, CDR2 SYDVKM. CDR3 sequence: CASSLTSRNEQFF. CDR3 in DNA: TGTGCCAGCAGCCTGACTAGCCGGAATGAGCAGTTCTTC. Together with reference TRBV28 and TRBJ2-1, the CDR3 gives the full variable domain: DVKVTQSSRYLVKRTGEKVFLECVQDMDHENMFWYRQDPGLGLRLIYFSYDVKMKEKGDIPEGYSVSREKKERFSLILESASTNQTSMYLCASSLTSRNEQFFGPGTRLTVL.